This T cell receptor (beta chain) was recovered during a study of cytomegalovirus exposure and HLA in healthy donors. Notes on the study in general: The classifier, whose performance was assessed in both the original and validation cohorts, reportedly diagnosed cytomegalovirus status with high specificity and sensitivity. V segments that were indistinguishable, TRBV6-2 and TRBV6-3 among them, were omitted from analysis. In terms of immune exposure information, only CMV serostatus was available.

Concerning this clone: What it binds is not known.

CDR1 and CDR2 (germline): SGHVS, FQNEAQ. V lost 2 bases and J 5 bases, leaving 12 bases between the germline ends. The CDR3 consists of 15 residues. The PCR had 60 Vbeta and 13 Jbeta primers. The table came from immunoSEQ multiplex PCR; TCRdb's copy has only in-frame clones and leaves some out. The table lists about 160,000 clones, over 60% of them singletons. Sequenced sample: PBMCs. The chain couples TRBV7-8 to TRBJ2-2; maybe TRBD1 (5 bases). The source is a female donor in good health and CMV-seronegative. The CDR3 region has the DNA TGTGCCAGCAGCTTAAGGGGCAGGTTAACCGGGGAGCTGTTTTTT. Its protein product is CASSLRGRLTGELFF.